A single sample gave rise to the 16 T cell receptor beta chains below, sequenced in a study of blood T cell repertoires in COVID-19. Data came from immunoSEQ multiplex PCR; TCRdb stores just in-frame clones and leaves some out. The table shows roughly 93,000 clones, with about nine tenths occurring only once. Specimen: peripheral blood. Source of these receptors: a man aged 45-65 years with acute or convalescent COVID-19.

Written as DNA, the CDR3 is TGTGCCAGCAGCCCTCGGGGGGATGGGGCCAACGTCCTGACTTTC. It specifies CASSPRGDGANVLTF. The gene calls are TRBV9 and TRBJ2-6; 7 bases are a match to TRBD2. With 4 bases clipped from V and 3 bases from J, the junction kept 4 bases outside the gene matches. Germline CDR1 reads SGDLS; CDR2 reads YYNGEE. This CDR3 region has 15 residues.

The chain has TRBV30 and TRBJ2-2; 8 bases align to TRBD2. After removal of 4 bases from V and 3 bases from J, the junction contained 4 bases not matched to a gene. This CDR3 has 14 residues. Germline values: CDR1 GTSNPN, CDR2 SVGIG (reference sequence). The CDR3 DNA follows: TGTGCCTGGAAGGCTAGCGGGCACACCGGGGAGCTGTTTTTT. It is translated as CAWKASGHTGELFF.

The chain has TRBV6-5 and TRBJ2-7, with TRBD1 as a possible D gene (6 bases). CDR1 is MNHEY and CDR2 is SVGAGI in the germline V gene. Deletions cut 5 bases from V and 7 bases from J, with 21 bases between. This CDR3 comprises 15 residues. The CDR3 loop is CASSRTGTPSWEQYV. The CDR3 coding sequence is TGTGCCAGCAGTCGAACCGGGACACCCAGCTGGGAGCAGTACGTC.

The chain has TRBV3-1 (or the pseudogene TRBV3-2) and TRBJ1-1; no clear D gene. The CDR3 contains 13 residues. Germline loops: CDR1 LGHDT, CDR2 YNNKEL (reference sequence). The V end lost 4 bases, the J end lost 4 bases, and 10 bases lay between the germline ends. The CDR3 DNA reads TGTGCCAGCAGCCTGCGGGGTGGCACTGAAGCTTTCTTT. This codes for CASSLRGGTEAFF.

This clone came up a few times. The J gene is TRBJ1-1, the V gene TRBV29-1, with 11 bases matching TRBD1. Trimming took 5 bases from V and 1 from J; bases not matched to a gene: 6. Germline loops: CDR1 SQVTM, CDR2 ANQGSEA. The CDR3 runs to 15 residues. CDR3 in DNA: TGCAGCGTTAATCTTGGGACAGGGGGGAACACTGAAGCTTTCTTT. This encodes CSVNLGTGGNTEAFF.

V and J are TRBV9 and TRBJ2-1, with TRBD1 matching over 7 bases. This CDR3 is 15 amino acids long. The germline CDR1 and CDR2 sequences are SGDLS and YYNGEE. V trimming: 4 bases; J trimming: 1 base; junction bases outside the gene matches: 5. CDR3 coding DNA: TGTGCCAGCAGCTCTCGGGGACAGTCCTACAATGAGCAGTTCTTC. It is translated as CASSSRGQSYNEQFF.

The chain combines TRBV19 with TRBJ1-2, with unresolved D. V was shortened by 5 bases and J by 5 bases, with 12 bases between the two germline ends. CDR3 size: 13 residues. Germline assignment: CDR1 LNHDA and CDR2 SQIVND (reference sequence). The CDR3 reads CASSLERVYGYTF. The CDR3 DNA reads TGTGCCAGTAGTTTGGAGAGGGTTTATGGCTACACCTTC.

The chain is built from TRBV7-8 and TRBJ2-5; D may be TRBD2 (6 bases). The CDR3 sequence is 14 residues long. The germline V gene has CDR1 SGHVS and CDR2 FQNEAQ. V lost 5 bases and J lost 2, with 12 bases in between. The CDR3 DNA reads TGTGCCAGCAGCGCCACCGGGGGACAAGAGACCCAGTACTTC. Its protein is CASSATGGQETQYF.

For the CDR3, the DNA is TGTGCCACCAGCAGGGGTGGACTAGATGCCAATGAGCAGTTCTTC. Amino acids: CATSRGGLDANEQFF. The chain combines TRBV15 with TRBJ2-1; TRBD2 aligns across 7 bases. This CDR3 comprises 15 residues. The germline V gene encodes CDR1 LNHNV and CDR2 YYDKDF (reference sequence). J lost 6 bases, V lost 3 bases, and 8 bases had no gene match.

The chain employs TRBV18 and TRBJ1-2; D may be TRBD1 (6 bases). This CDR3 has 14 amino acids. The germline CDR1 and CDR2 sequences are KGHSH and LQKENI. V lost 6 bases and J 2 bases, leaving 13 bases between the germline ends. The CDR3 loop is CASSRGQLNYGYTF. In DNA form, the CDR3 reads TGTGCCAGCTCGCGCGGACAGCTCAACTATGGCTACACCTTC.

The chain employs TRBV7-2 and TRBJ2-1; 7 positions match TRBD1. The CDR3 totals 14 residues. Trimming cost V 5 bases and J 4 bases; bases outside gene matches: 5. Looked up from germline, CDR1 is SGHTA and CDR2 is FQGNSA. DNA for the CDR3: TGTGCCAGCAGCGCCCGACAGGGTTACAATGAGCAGTTCTTC. Its translation: CASSARQGYNEQFF.

CDR3 in DNA: TGTGCCAGCAGCGCTCGACTAGCGGGGGGGCACAATGAGCAGTTCTTC. Translation gives CASSARLAGGHNEQFF. V and J are TRBV9 and TRBJ2-1, with 14 bases that match TRBD2. V gave up 3 bases and J gave up 5 bases; unmatched junction bases: 4. The CDR3 is 16 residues long. CDR1 is SGDLS, CDR2 YYNGEE, per germline.

The chain links TRBV5-1 to TRBJ1-2; tentative D call: TRBD1 (5 bases). This CDR3 is built from 14 residues. The ends were cut back, 6 bases at V and 7 bases at J, with 19 bases in the middle. Per germline, CDR1 SGHRS and CDR2 YFSETQ. The CDR3 DNA is TGCGCCAGCAATATCGGGGAGGGGAGTGCTGGCTACACCTTC. It translates to CASNIGEGSAGYTF. The full variable domain, with the rest looked up from reference TRBV5-1 and TRBJ1-2, is KAGVTQTPRYLIKTRGQQVTLSCSPISGHRSVSWYQQTPGQGLQFLFEYFSETQRNKGNFPGRFSGRQFSNSRSEMNVSTLELGDSALYLCASNIGEGSAGYTFGSGTRLTVV.

The rearrangement links TRBV2 to TRBJ2-7, with D possibly TRBD1 on 5 matching bases. CDR3 size: 14 residues. Trimming cost V 6 bases and J 1 base, with 13 bases left between them. Germline V CDR1 and CDR2: SNHLY, FYNNEI. CDR3 DNA: TGTGCCAGCAGGCAAGTCCAGGGTTCCTACGAGCAGTACTTC. Translated: CASRQVQGSYEQYF.

The chain couples TRBV7-3 to TRBJ2-7; 10 bases are a match to TRBD2. Germline V CDR1 and CDR2: SGHTA, FQGTGA. V trimming: 0 bases; J trimming: 4 bases; junction bases outside the gene matches: 3. CDR3 size: 15 residues. This chain's CDR3 is CASSLTSGGIYEQYF. CDR3 coding DNA: TGTGCCAGCAGCTTAACTAGCGGGGGGATTTACGAGCAGTACTTC.

This chain links TRBV5-1 with TRBJ2-7, with a tentative D call TRBD1 (5 bases). The CDR3 contains 15 residues. V was clipped by 0 bases and J by 0 bases, with 10 bases between them. CDR1 SGHRS and CDR2 YFSETQ come from the germline V gene. The CDR3 DNA reads TGCGCCAGCAGCTTGGAGTGGGGCCGCTCCTACGAGCAGTACTTC. This codes for CASSLEWGRSYEQYF.